This TCR beta chain was documented in a study of monozygotic twins with inflammatory bowel disease (dated by TCRdb to between 2019 and 2020). A note on the overall study: In total, roughly 30 monozygotic twin pairs made up the full study: 19 Danish pairs, all IBD-discordant, plus nine German pairs, of which four were IBD-concordant and five were IBD-discordant. Within discordant pairs, disease-associated traits were sought mainly by comparing IBD patients with their genetically identical healthy co-twins. Each individual had, on average, about 151 000 unique TCRalpha sequences and 181 000 unique TCRbeta sequences available for analysis. Results the study describes overall, beyond this receptor: IBD patients shared fewer clonotypes with other individuals than healthy twins did, most markedly in patients showing signs of disease activity. IBD patients had lower TCRbeta repertoire diversity, measured by the inverse Simpson index, than their healthy co-twins. Repertoire similarity did not differ between concordant and discordant twins, which could be due to limited statistical power. Differing immunosuppressive treatments among patients may have added background noise and inter-individual variability to the repertoires. The analysis was unable to tell different T cell subtypes apart. The results gave no support for a single strong signal or clonotype linked to IBD.

CDR1 and CDR2 (MDHEN, SYDVKM) derive from the germline V gene. The CDR3 goes from the cysteine to the phenylalanine over 12 residues. No DNA is given. Libraries came from 5' RACE. Each TCR library was prepared from roughly 3,800 ng of total RNA. cDNA was synthesized with SMARTScribe reverse transcriptase in eight separate reactions per sample. During cDNA synthesis, template switching introduced unique molecular identifiers that contained a 6-nucleotide sample barcode. Amplification of TCRalpha and TCRbeta cDNA involved two nested PCRs of about 15 and 9 cycles, and each PCR was followed by bead purification. Before amplification, the cDNA was treated with uracil DNA-glycosylase and purified using the QIAquick PCR purification kit. The second PCR added Illumina TruSeq-compatible adapters along with sample-specific barcodes. Library quality and concentration were assessed using TapeStation and Qubit, and about 5.2 ng of each library was pooled. Pooled libraries were sequenced on an Illumina HiSeq2500 single-index Rapid Run with 2 x 100 bp reads and custom sequencing primers. As for the original processing: MiGEC version 1.2.6 was used for UMI-based consensus assembly, which corrected PCR and sequencing errors. MiXCR version 2.1.1 was used to carry out V(D)J alignment, clonotype assembly and CDR3 extraction. To normalise gene usage, clonotype sharing and MAIT/NKT TCR abundance, the analysis used the top 1000, 10 000 and 20 000 clonotypes per sample. Diversity was computed as the inverse Simpson index with the vegan R package after downsampling to 27 000 UMIs. Paired Mann-Whitney U tests on discordant twin pairs were used, with Benjamini-Hochberg multiple-testing correction. Reads reprocessed by TCRdb are summarized as one entry per CDR3 protein sequence, and DNA is absent. The V and J calls, along with clone size, are taken from TCRdb and not from the paper's own processing. The sample's table covers about 450,000 distinct CDR3 sequences. 2% to 2.5% of the sample goes to the ten largest clones.

A word on this clonotype: What this receptor recognizes is not known.

From each donor, a 2.5 ml peripheral blood sample was drawn into PAXgene tubes and stored at -80 degrees C. Without any T cell sorting, total RNA was extracted from whole blood using the PAXgene blood miRNA kit on an automated QIAcube. Peripheral blood from monozygotic twin pairs who were concordant or discordant for inflammatory bowel disease underwent deep TCRalpha and TCRbeta repertoire profiling using unique molecular barcoding. Smoking habits were recorded for all twin pairs, and each individual was classified as a current, former or never smoker. The receptor comes from a human donor with ulcerative colitis or Crohn's disease, or a healthy co-twin of an affected twin (not recorded which). The sequencing input was blood. This receptor chain uses TRBV28 and TRBJ1-1. Here the CDR3 is given as CASSYLNTEAFF.